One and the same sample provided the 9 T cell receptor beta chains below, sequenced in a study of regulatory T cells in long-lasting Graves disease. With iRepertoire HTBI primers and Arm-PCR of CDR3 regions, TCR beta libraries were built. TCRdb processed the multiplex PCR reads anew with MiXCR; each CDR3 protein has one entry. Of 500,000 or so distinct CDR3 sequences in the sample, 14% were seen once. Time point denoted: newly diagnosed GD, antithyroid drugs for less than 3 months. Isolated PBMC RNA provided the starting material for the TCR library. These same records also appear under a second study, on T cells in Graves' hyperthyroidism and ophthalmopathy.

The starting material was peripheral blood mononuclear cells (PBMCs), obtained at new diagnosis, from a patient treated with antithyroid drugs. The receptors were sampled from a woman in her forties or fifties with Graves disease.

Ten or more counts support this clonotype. The CDR3 region has the DNA TGTGCCAGCAGCCGACAAGAGGAACAGTTCTTC. It specifies CASSRQEEQFF. The gene calls are TRBV12-3 or TRBV12-4 and TRBJ2-1; no clear D. The V end was cut by 6 bases, the J end by 13 bases, with 13 bases between. The CDR3 sequence is 11 residues long.

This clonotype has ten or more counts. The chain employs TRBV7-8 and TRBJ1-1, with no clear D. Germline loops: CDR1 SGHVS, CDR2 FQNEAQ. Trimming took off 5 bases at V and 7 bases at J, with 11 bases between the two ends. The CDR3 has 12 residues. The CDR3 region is CASSPPVDEAFF. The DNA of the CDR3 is TGTGCCAGCAGCCCACCTGTCGATGAAGCTTTCTTT.

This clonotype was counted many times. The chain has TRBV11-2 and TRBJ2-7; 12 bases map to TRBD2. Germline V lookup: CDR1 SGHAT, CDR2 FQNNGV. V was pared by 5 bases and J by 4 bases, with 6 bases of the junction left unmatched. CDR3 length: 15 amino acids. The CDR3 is CASSKTSGRRYEQYF. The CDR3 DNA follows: TGTGCCAGCAGCAAGACTAGCGGGAGACGGTACGAGCAGTACTTC.

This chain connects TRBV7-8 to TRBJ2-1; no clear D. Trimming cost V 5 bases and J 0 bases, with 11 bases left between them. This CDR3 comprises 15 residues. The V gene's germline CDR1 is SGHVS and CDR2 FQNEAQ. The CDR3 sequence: CASSQATSSYNEQFF. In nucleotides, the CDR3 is TGTGCCAGCAGCCAGGCAACAAGCTCCTACAATGAGCAGTTCTTC.

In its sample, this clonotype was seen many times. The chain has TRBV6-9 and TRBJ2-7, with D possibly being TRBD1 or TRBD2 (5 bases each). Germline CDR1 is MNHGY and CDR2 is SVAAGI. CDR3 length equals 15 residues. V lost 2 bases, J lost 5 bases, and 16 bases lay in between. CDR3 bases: TGTGCCAGCAGTTATAGCGGACATCAGTTCCACGAGCAGTACTTC. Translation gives CASSYSGHQFHEQYF.

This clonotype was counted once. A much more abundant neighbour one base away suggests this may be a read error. In nucleotides, the CDR3 is TGTGCCAGCACCAGACACGAGAATGAAGAACTGTTTTTT. This translates into CASTRHENEELFF. The genes are TRBV6-1 and TRBJ1-4, with D unclear. The CDR3 covers 13 residues. The V gene's germline CDR1 is MNHNS and CDR2 SASEGT.

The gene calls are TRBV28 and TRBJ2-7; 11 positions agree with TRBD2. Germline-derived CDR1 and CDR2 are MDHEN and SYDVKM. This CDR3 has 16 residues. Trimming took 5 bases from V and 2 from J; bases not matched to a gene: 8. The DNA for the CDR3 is TGTGCCAGCAGTGCCCCCGGGACTAGCGGCACCTACGAGCAGTACTTC. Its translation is CASSAPGTSGTYEQYF.

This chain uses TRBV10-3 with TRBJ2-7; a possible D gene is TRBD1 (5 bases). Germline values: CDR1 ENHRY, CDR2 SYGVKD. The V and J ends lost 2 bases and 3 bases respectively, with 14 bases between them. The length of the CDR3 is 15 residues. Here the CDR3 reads CAISEAAGWNYEQYF. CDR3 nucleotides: TGTGCCATCAGTGAGGCGGCAGGGTGGAACTACGAGCAGTACTTC.

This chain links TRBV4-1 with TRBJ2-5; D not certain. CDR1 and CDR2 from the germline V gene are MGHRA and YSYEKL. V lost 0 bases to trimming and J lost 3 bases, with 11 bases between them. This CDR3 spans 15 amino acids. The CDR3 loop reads CASSQDWRFKETQYF. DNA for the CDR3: TGCGCCAGCAGCCAAGATTGGAGATTTAAAGAGACCCAGTACTTC.